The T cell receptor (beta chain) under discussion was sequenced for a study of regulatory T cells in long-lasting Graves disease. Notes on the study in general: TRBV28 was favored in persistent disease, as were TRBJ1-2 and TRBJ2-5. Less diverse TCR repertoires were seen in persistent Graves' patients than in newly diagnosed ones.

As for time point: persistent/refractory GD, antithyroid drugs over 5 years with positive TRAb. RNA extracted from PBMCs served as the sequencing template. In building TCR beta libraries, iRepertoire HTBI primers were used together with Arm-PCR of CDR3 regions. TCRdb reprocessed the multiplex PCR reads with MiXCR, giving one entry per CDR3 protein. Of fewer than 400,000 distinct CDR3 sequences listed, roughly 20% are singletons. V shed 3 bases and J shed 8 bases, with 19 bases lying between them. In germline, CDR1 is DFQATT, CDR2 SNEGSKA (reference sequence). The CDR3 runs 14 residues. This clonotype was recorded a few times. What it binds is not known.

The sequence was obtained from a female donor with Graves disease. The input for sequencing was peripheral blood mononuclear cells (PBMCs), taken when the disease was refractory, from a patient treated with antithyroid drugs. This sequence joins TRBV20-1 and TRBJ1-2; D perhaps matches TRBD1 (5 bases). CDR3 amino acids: CSASLPGTYGGYTF. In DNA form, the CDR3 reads TGCAGTGCTAGTTTACCCGGGACCTACGGGGGCTACACCTTC.